The clone carrying this T cell receptor beta chain turned up a few times. Antigen unknown. The entry originates in a study of cytomegalovirus exposure and HLA in healthy donors. About the research overall: Both the approximately 130 validation repertoires and the approximately 700 first-cohort repertoires used the same platform, as reported by a later analysis.

The donors were in the approximately 130-subject validation cohort, distinct from the approximately 730-subject first cohort. Clones were read by immunoSEQ multiplex PCR, and TCRdb kept only the in-frame ones, dropping some. The sample has roughly 100,000 clones; 85% to 90% are singletons. The length of the CDR3 is 12 residues. Trimming removed 5 bases at V and 7 bases at J, with 11 bases between. Germline V gene lookup returns CDR1 SNHLY and CDR2 FYNNEI. Study-wide findings and caveats: The study put 150 to 200 TCR beta chains on its list as cytomegalovirus-associated.

This clonotype originated in a woman aged 18-30 years in good health and CMV-seropositive. The chain links TRBV2 to TRBJ1-2; tentatively, D is TRBD1 (6 bases). The sample consisted of PBMCs. CDR3 residues: CASSRTESGYTF. CDR3 DNA sequence: TGTGCCAGCAGTCGGACAGAGAGTGGCTACACCTTC.